Sequencing of this T cell receptor beta chain was carried out in a study of identifying expanded T cells in peripheral blood. Study outcomes and limitations: Variance in clone template counts between approximately two-week samples significantly increased with total template count across all healthy donors.

This table comes from immunoSEQ multiplex PCR, and its TCRdb copy is limited to in-frame clones, with some not included. The repertoire consists of 70,000 to 100,000 clones, with approximately 86% occurring once and the leading ten covering about 5.6%. Collection occurred without any documented infections or immune events in donors. Trimming left V 8 bases short and J 3 bases short, with 16 bases between. The V gene's germline CDR1 is SNHLY and CDR2 FYNNEI. The CDR3 has 15 residues. To note about this clone: Its cognate antigen is unknown.

The clonotype was recovered from a person between 18 and 75 years old in good health. This chain links TRBV2 with TRBJ1-4, with D tentatively TRBD1 (6 bases). Sequenced sample: blood. CDR3 in amino acids: CASGPLTGPNEKLFF. In DNA, the CDR3 is TGTGCCAGCGGGCCCCTGACAGGACCTAATGAAAAACTGTTTTTT.